The 2 T cell receptor beta chains below all came from one sample that was sequenced in a study of blood T cells in healthy people across ages. PCR was performed a second time for about 7 to 11 cycles using a sample-barcoded 5' primer and a J-beta primer mix. MiXCR was run by TCRdb on the 5' RACE reads, yielding one entry per CDR3 protein. Of about 730,000 distinct CDR3 sequences listed, about 42% were seen once; the top ten hold 20% to 25%. Sequenced material: blood. The receptor source for this set is a woman aged 55 to 70 in good health.

This chain connects TRBV30 to TRBJ2-1; D remains unclear. Germline lookup yields CDR1 GTSNPN and CDR2 SVGIG (reference sequence). Trimming removed 6 bases from V and 8 bases from J, with 11 bases in between. This CDR3 has 11 amino acids. The CDR3 here is CACSPVDEQFF. Here the CDR3 DNA reads TGTGCCTGTAGTCCTGTCGATGAGCAGTTCTTC.

In this sample, this clonotype turned up many times. V gene TRBV6-5 combines with J gene TRBJ1-4; possible D gene TRBD1, 6 bases. Trimming shortened V by 6 bases and J by 5 bases, and 10 bases separated the two germline ends. CDR3 size: 13 residues. Germline V gives CDR1 MNHEY, CDR2 SVGAGI. For the CDR3, the DNA is TGTGCCAGCAGACCTCAGGGGAATGAAAAACTGTTTTTT. Translation: CASRPQGNEKLFF.